This T cell receptor beta chain was sequenced during a study of blood T cell repertoires in COVID-19. The germline gives CDR1 MNHEY, CDR2 SVGAGI. This CDR3 has 15 residues. Trimming cost V 7 bases and J 1 base; bases outside gene matches: 9. Method: immunoSEQ multiplex PCR; TCRdb's copy keeps in-frame clones and lacks some. The sample shows some 60,000 clones, around 85% of them seen only once. This sequence was found in a human donor in a cohort sampled during active COVID-19. The chain recombines TRBV6-5 with TRBJ1-1, with 7 bases lining up with TRBD1. Sequenced: peripheral blood. The CDR3 sequence is CASTPNSGGNTEAFF. CDR3 nucleotide sequence: TGTGCCAGCACCCCAAACTCAGGGGGGAACACTGAAGCTTTCTTT.